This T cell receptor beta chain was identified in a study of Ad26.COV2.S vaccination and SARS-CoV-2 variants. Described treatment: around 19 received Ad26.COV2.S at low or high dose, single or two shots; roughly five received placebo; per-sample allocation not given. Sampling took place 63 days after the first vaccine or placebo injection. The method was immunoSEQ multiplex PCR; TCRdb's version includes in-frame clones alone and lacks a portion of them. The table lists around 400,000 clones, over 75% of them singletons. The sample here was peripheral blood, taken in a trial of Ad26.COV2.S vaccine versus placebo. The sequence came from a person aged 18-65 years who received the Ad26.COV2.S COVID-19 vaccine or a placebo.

The DNA of the CDR3 is TGTGCCAGCCGTTCCGGGACTAGCAACACCGGGGAGCTGTTTTTT. Translated: CASRSGTSNTGELFF. The gene calls are TRBV4-2 and TRBJ2-2, with 9 positions matching TRBD2. V lost 8 bases to trimming and J lost 2 bases; unmatched junction nucleotides: 6. Germline CDR1 is LGHNA and CDR2 is YNFKEQ. This CDR3 region has 15 residues.